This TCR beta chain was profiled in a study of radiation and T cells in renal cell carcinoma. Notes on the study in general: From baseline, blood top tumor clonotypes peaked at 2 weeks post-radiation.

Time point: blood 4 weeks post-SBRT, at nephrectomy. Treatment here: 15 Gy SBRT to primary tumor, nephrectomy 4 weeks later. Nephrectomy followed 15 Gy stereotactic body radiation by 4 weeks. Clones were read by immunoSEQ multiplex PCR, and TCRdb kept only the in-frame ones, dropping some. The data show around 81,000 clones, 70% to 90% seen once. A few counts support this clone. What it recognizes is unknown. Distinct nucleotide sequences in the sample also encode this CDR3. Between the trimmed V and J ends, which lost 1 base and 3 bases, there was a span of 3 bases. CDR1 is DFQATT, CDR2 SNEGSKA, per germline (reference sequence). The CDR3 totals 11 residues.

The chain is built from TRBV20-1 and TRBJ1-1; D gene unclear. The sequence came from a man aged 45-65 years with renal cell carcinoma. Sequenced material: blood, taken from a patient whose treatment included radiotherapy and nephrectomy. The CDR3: CSARGDTEAFF. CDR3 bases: TGCAGTGCTAGAGGAGACACTGAAGCTTTCTTT.